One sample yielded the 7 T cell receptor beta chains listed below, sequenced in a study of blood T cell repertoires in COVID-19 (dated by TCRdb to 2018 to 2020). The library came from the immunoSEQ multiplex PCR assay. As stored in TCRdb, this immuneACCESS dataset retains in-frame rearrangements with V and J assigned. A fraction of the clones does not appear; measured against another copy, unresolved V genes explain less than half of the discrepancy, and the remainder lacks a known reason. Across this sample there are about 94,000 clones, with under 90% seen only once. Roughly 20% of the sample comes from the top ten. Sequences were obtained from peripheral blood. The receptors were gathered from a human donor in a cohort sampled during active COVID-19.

CDR3 loop: CASSPRTSGRTVYEQYF. Here the CDR3 DNA reads TGTGCCAGCAGTCCACGGACTAGCGGGAGGACGGTCTACGAGCAGTACTTC. The J gene is TRBJ2-7, the V gene TRBV27, with 14 bases identical to TRBD2. The CDR3 has 17 residues. Germline CDR1 reads MNHEY; CDR2 reads SMNVEV (reference sequence). The junction had 9 bases not matched to a gene; V was cut back by 5 bases and J by 3 bases.

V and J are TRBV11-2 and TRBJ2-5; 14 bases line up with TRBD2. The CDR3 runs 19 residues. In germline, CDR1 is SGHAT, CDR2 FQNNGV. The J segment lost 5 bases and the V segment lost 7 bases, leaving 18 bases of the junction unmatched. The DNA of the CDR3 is TGTGCCAGCAAACACACCACCGGGACTAGCGGGGGCCTGCGGGAGACCCAGTACTTC. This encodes CASKHTTGTSGGLRETQYF.

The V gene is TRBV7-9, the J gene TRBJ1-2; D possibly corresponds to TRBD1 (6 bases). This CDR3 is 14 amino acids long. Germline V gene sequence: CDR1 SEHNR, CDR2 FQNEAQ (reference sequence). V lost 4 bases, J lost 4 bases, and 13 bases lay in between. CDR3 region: CASSSRTAGYGYTF. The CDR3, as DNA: TGTGCCAGCAGCTCCCGGACAGCCGGCTATGGCTACACCTTC.

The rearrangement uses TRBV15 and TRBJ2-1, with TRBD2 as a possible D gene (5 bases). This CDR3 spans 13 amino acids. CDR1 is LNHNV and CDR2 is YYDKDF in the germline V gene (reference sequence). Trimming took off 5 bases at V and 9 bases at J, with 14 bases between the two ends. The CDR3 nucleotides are TGTGCCACCAGCGAGAGGGCGTGGAGTGAGCAGTTCTTC. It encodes CATSERAWSEQFF.

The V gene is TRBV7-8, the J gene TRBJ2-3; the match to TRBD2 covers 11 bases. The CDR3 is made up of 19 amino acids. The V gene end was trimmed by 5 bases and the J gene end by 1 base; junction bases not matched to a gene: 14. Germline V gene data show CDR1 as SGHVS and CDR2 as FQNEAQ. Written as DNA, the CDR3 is TGTGCCAGCAGCCCCTATAGCGGGAGGGCCGGGGTCGGCACAGATACGCAGTATTTT. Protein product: CASSPYSGRAGVGTDTQYF. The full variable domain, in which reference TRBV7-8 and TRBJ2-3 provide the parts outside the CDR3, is GAGVSQSPRYKVAKRGQDVALRCDPISGHVSLFWYQQALGQGPEFLTYFQNEAQLDKSGLPSDRFFAERPEGSVSTLKIQRTQQEDSAVYLCASSPYSGRAGVGTDTQYFGPGTRLTVL.

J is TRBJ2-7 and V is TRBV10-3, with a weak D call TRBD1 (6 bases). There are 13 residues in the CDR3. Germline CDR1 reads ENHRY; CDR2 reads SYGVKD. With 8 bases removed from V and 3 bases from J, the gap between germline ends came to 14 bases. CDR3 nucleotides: TGTGCCATCCGGGACAATAGTGACTACGAGCAGTACTTC. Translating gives CAIRDNSDYEQYF.

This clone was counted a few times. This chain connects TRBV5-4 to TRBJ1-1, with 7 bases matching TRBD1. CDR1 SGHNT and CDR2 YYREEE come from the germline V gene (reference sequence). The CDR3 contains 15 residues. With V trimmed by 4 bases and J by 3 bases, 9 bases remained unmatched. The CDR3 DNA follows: TGTGCCAGCAGCGTAGCGGGACAGAGCTACACTGAAGCTTTCTTT. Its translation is CASSVAGQSYTEAFF.